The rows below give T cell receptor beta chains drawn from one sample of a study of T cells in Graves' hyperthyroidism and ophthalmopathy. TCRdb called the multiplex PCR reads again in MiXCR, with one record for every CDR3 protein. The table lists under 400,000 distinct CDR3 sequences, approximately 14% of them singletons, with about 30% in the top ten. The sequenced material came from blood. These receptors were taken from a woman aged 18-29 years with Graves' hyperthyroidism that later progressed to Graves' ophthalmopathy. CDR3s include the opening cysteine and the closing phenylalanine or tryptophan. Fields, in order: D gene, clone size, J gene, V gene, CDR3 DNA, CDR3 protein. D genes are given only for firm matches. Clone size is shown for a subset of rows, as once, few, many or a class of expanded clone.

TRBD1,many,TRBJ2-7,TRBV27,TGTGCCAGCAGTAGAGGACAGGGGGGATGGGAGCAGTACTTC,CASSRGQGGWEQYF
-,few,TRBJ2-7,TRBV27,TGTGCCAGCAGTTTACGAGCCGGGACCGATTACGAGCAGTACTTC,CASSLRAGTDYEQYF
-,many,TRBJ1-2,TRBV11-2,TGTGCCAGCAGCCCCCCCATCCCGCTTAACTATGGCTACACCTTC,CASSPPIPLNYGYTF
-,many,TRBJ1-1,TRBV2,TGTGCCAGCAGTGTGGCGGTGGAGGCTTTCTTT,CASSVAVEAFF
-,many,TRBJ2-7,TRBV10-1,TGCGCCAGCAGTGATTGGGAAACGGACGAGCAGTACTTC,CASSDWETDEQYF
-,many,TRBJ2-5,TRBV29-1,TGCAGCGTTGAAACAGGGCAAAAGACCCAGTACTTC,CSVETGQKTQYF
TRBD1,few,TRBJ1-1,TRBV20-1,TGCAGTGCTACCGACAGGGACACTGAAGCTTTCTTT,CSATDRDTEAFF
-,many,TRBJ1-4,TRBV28,TGTGCCAGCAGTGTAGGGGCGAATGAAAAACTGTTTTTT,CASSVGANEKLFF
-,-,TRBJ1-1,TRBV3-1,TGTGCCAGCAGGGACGCCCTAGGGGGGGAGACTGAAGCTTTCTTT,CASRDALGGETEAFF
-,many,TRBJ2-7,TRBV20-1,TGCAGTGCTAGCGGTGGGTCGTTGAGTCTGTACGAGCAGTACTTC,CSASGGSLSLYEQYF
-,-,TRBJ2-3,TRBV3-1,TGTGCCAGCAGTCGCCGAGTAGCGGTTCGCACAGATACGCAGTATTTT,CASSRRVAVRTDTQYF
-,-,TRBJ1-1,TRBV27,TGTGCCAGCAGTCTACCAGGGAGGTACACAGAAGCTTTCTTT,CASSLPGRYTEAFF
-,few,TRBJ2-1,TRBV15,TGTGCCACCAGCCTGTCAGGGGAGCCCAATGAGCAGTTCTTC,CATSLSGEPNEQFF
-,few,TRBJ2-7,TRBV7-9,TGTGCCAGCAGCTTAGGAGGGATCGAGCAGTACTTC,CASSLGGIEQYF
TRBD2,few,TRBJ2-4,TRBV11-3,TGTGCCAGCACCTCCTTTCCCCCGCCTAGCGGGAATCTTACCAAAAACATTCAGTACTTC,CASTSFPPPSGNLTKNIQYF
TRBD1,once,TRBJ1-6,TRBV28,TGTGCCAGCAGTTTCGAAGCAGGGGGATGGAATTCACCCCTCCACTTT,CASSFEAGGWNSPLHF